Detailed here is one T cell receptor (beta chain). TCRdb redid the calling of the 5' RACE reads with MiXCR, one entry per CDR3 protein. This sample has about 400,000 distinct CDR3 sequences, with 23% found just once. The CDR3 is made up of 14 amino acids. Germline loops: CDR1 MGHRA, CDR2 YSYEKL. The V gene end was trimmed by 4 bases and the J gene end by 5 bases; junction bases not matched to a gene: 4. The data are from a study of T-cell memory formation after mild COVID-19. The sample consisted of PBMCs or a T cell subset sorted from them (not recorded which). The TCR was taken from an adult woman who had mild COVID-19 (a few samples of this study predate the infection). Cell type and time point are not known. The rearrangement uses TRBV4-1 and TRBJ2-3, with 9 bases fitting TRBD1. CDR3 loop: CASSRTGVEDTQYF. CDR3 nucleotide sequence: TGCGCCAGCAGCCGGACAGGGGTTGAAGATACGCAGTATTTT.